One sample yielded the 22 T cell receptor beta chains listed below, sequenced in a study of OX40 agonist ivuxolimab in advanced cancers. Some clones are missing from TCRdb's copy, which holds only in-frame ones; the method was immunoSEQ multiplex PCR. The table records tens of thousands of clones, about 86% of them present only once. The input for sequencing was CD4+ or CD8+ T cells sorted from blood, taken in a trial of the OX40 agonist ivuxolimab. These receptors all come from an adult with an advanced solid tumor such as melanoma, head and neck, liver or kidney cancer.

The chain combines TRBV30 with TRBJ1-5; unclear D gene. Germline-derived CDR1 and CDR2 are GTSNPN and SVGIG (reference sequence). V was pared by 0 bases and J by 0 bases, with 15 bases between. This CDR3 region has 17 residues. The CDR3 DNA reads TGTGCCTGGAGTGTACGAGGAATTTACTATAGCAATCAGCCCCAGCATTTT. Its protein is CAWSVRGIYYSNQPQHF.

V and J are TRBV7-9 and TRBJ2-5; 9 nucleotides agree with TRBD2. V trimming: 0 bases; J trimming: 1 base; junction bases outside the gene matches: 0. Per germline, CDR1 SEHNR and CDR2 FQNEAQ (reference sequence). CDR3 length: 15 amino acids. The CDR3 protein is CASSLAAGGQETQYF. CDR3 nucleotide sequence: TGTGCCAGCAGCTTAGCAGCGGGAGGCCAAGAGACCCAGTACTTC.

The V and J genes are TRBV6-1 and TRBJ1-6; unclear D gene. There are 17 residues in the CDR3. Germline loops: CDR1 MNHNS, CDR2 SASEGT. V shed 4 bases and J shed 0 bases, with 13 bases lying between them. This CDR3 reads CASSGEERSSYNSPLHF. CDR3 DNA: TGTGCCAGCAGTGGGGAGGAGCGGAGCTCCTATAATTCACCCCTCCACTTT.

The chain carries TRBV6-5 and TRBJ2-2; D may correspond to TRBD1 or TRBD2 (5 bases each). The CDR3 loop spans 13 amino acids. The V gene's germline CDR1 is MNHEY and CDR2 SVGAGI. V lost 10 bases, J lost 2 bases, and 11 bases lay in between. Written as DNA, the CDR3 is TGTGCCACCGGGACCACCAACACCGGGGAGCTGTTTTTT. Residues: CATGTTNTGELFF.

The chain links TRBV30 to TRBJ1-6; no reliable D call. The CDR3 is made up of 12 amino acids. CDR1 GTSNPN and CDR2 SVGIG come from the germline V gene (reference sequence). Trimming took off 2 bases at V and 6 bases at J, with 5 bases between the two ends. The chain's CDR3 is CAWSPTNSPLHF. The CDR3 DNA reads TGTGCCTGGAGTCCGACTAATTCACCCCTCCACTTT. Combining the CDR3 with reference TRBV30 and TRBJ1-6 gives the whole variable domain SQTIHQWPATLVQPVGSPLSLECTVEGTSNPNLYWYRQAAGRGLQLLFYSVGIGQISSEVPQNLSASRPQDRQFILSSKKLLLSDSGFYLCAWSPTNSPLHFGNGTRLTVT.

The chain is built from TRBV11-3 and TRBJ1-1, with D maybe TRBD1 (5 bases). This CDR3 spans 14 amino acids. The germline CDR1 and CDR2 sequences are SGHNT and YENEEA. V lost 5 bases and J lost 0, with 10 bases in between. The CDR3, as DNA: TGTGCCAGCAGCCGGGGGAGGATGAACACTGAAGCTTTCTTT. It codes for CASSRGRMNTEAFF.

The rearrangement joins TRBV7-3 to TRBJ2-1, with 8 bases aligning to TRBD2. The CDR3 is 17 residues long. V gave up 0 bases and J gave up 6 bases; unmatched junction bases: 10. Per germline, CDR1 SGHTA and CDR2 FQGTGA. The CDR3 sequence: CASSLTVASGRANEQFF. CDR3 sequence (DNA): TGTGCCAGCAGCTTAACCGTCGCTAGCGGGCGAGCCAATGAGCAGTTCTTC.

The V and J genes are TRBV6-4 and TRBJ2-3; no firm D call. Germline loops: CDR1 MRHNA, CDR2 SNTAGT. The CDR3 spans 15 residues. V lost 6 bases to trimming and J lost 0 bases, with 13 bases between them. This chain's CDR3 is CASSLYYPSTDTQYF. CDR3 coding DNA: TGTGCCAGCAGCCTCTATTATCCTAGCACAGATACGCAGTATTTT.

V gene TRBV7-8 combines with J gene TRBJ2-3; D might be TRBD2 (5 bases). Trimming took off 5 bases at V and 5 bases at J, with 17 bases between the two ends. The CDR3 has 15 residues. Germline V lookup: CDR1 SGHVS, CDR2 FQNEAQ. The CDR3 loop is CASSTAYGRGDTQYF. CDR3 sequence (DNA): TGTGCCAGCAGCACCGCTTATGGCCGGGGAGATACGCAGTATTTT. Together with reference TRBV7-8 and TRBJ2-3, the CDR3 gives the full variable domain: GAGVSQSPRYKVAKRGQDVALRCDPISGHVSLFWYQQALGQGPEFLTYFQNEAQLDKSGLPSDRFFAERPEGSVSTLKIQRTQQEDSAVYLCASSTAYGRGDTQYFGPGTRLTVL.

Only one count was recorded for this clone. The chain links TRBV2 to TRBJ2-7, with TRBD1 as a possible D gene (6 bases). The CDR3 has 14 residues. The ends were cut back, 1 base at V and 3 bases at J, with 10 bases in the middle. Germline assignment: CDR1 SNHLY and CDR2 FYNNEI. In DNA, the CDR3 is TGTGCCAGCAGTGAAGATCTCAGGGGCTACGAGCAGTACTTC. Translated, it gives CASSEDLRGYEQYF.

This chain connects TRBV19 to TRBJ2-7; D possibly matches TRBD1 or TRBD2 (5 bases each). V was clipped by 5 bases and J by 2 bases, with 13 bases between them. The CDR3 has 14 residues. Germline V lookup: CDR1 LNHDA, CDR2 SQIVND (reference sequence). The CDR3 sequence is CASSDRDGAYEQYF. The CDR3 coding sequence is TGTGCCAGTAGTGACCGGGACGGAGCCTACGAGCAGTACTTC.

This sequence joins TRBV2 and TRBJ2-1; no clear D. With 7 bases removed from V and 7 bases from J, the gap between germline ends came to 11 bases. The CDR3 runs to 12 residues. In germline, CDR1 is SNHLY, CDR2 FYNNEI. The CDR3 bases are TGTGCCAGCACCCTCGGTCGAAATGAGCAGTTCTTC. It specifies CASTLGRNEQFF. The whole variable domain, filled in from reference TRBV2 and TRBJ2-1, reads EPEVTQTPSHQVTQMGQEVILRCVPISNHLYFYWYRQILGQKVEFLVSFYNNEISEKSEIFDDQFSVERPDGSNFTLKIRSTKLEDSAMYFCASTLGRNEQFFGPGTRLTVL.

This clone was observed a handful of times. The chain couples TRBV18 to TRBJ2-3; TRBD2 agrees at 7 bases. From germline, CDR1 is KGHSH and CDR2 LQKENI. Germline trimming cut 3 bases from V and 1 base from J; bases unmatched to any gene: 7. The CDR3 spans 16 residues. The CDR3 region is CASSPPGSGGTDTQYF. CDR3 DNA sequence: TGTGCCAGCTCACCTCCGGGGAGCGGGGGCACAGATACGCAGTATTTT. The whole variable domain, remainder taken from reference TRBV18 and TRBJ2-3, is NAGVMQNPRHLVRRRGQEARLRCSPMKGHSHVYWYRQLPEEGLKFMVYLQKENIIDESGMPKERFSAEFPKEGPSILRIQQVVRGDSAAYFCASSPPGSGGTDTQYFGPGTRLTVL.

This clone appeared a single time. This chain uses TRBV7-2 with TRBJ2-2; D remains ambiguous. The CDR3 totals 13 residues. Between the trimmed V and J ends, which lost 5 bases and 1 base, there was a span of 5 bases. Germline CDR1 is SGHTA and CDR2 is FQGNSA. The CDR3 DNA follows: TGTGCCAGCAGCCCCATGAACACCGGGGAGCTGTTTTTT. This sequence encodes CASSPMNTGELFF. The whole variable domain, remainder taken from reference TRBV7-2 and TRBJ2-2, is GAGVSQSPSNKVTEKGKDVELRCDPISGHTALYWYRQSLGQGLEFLIYFQGNSAPDKSGLPSDRFSAERTGGSVSTLTIQRTQQEDSAVYLCASSPMNTGELFFGEGSRLTVL.

This chain connects TRBV7-2 to TRBJ1-4; D is uncertain. CDR1 is SGHTA, CDR2 FQGNSA, per germline. V was cut by 4 bases and J by 0 bases, with 6 bases left in between. The CDR3 is 14 amino acids. Here the CDR3 DNA reads TGTGCCAGCAGCTATAGGGCAACTAATGAAAAACTGTTTTTT. Protein sequence: CASSYRATNEKLFF.

This clone was observed at least ten times. The chain uses TRBV7-6 and TRBJ2-7, with a weak D call TRBD1 (5 bases). V was trimmed by 3 bases and J by 5 bases, leaving 11 bases between them. The CDR3 extends over 13 amino acids. Germline V gene data show CDR1 as SGHVS and CDR2 as FNYEAQ. The CDR3 protein is CASSFLGANEQYF. As DNA, the CDR3 is TGTGCCAGCAGCTTCCTTGGGGCCAACGAGCAGTACTTC. The full variable domain, completed using reference TRBV7-6 and TRBJ2-7, is GAGVSQSPRYKVTKRGQDVALRCDPISGHVSLYWYRQALGQGPEFLTYFNYEAQQDKSGLPNDRFSAERPEGSISTLTIQRTEQRDSAMYRCASSFLGANEQYFGPGTRLTVT.

This clone appeared once. The CDR3 DNA reads TGTGCCAGTAGTATAGGTCCGTTCCGAGGGCAGTACTTC. Translating it yields CASSIGPFRGQYF. The chain has TRBV19 and TRBJ2-7; D gene uncertain. Per germline, CDR1 LNHDA and CDR2 SQIVND (reference sequence). With 1 base removed from V and 9 bases from J, the gap between germline ends came to 13 bases. The CDR3 runs to 13 residues.

The V gene is TRBV19, the J gene TRBJ2-1; D unresolved. This CDR3 comprises 16 residues. Trimming shortened V by 2 bases and J by 8 bases, and 19 bases separated the two germline ends. Germline values: CDR1 LNHDA, CDR2 SQIVND (reference sequence). The CDR3 spells CASSIKAGSLGDEQFF. In DNA, the CDR3 is TGTGCCAGTAGTATAAAAGCAGGAAGCCTTGGGGATGAGCAGTTCTTC.

The chain is built from TRBV27 and TRBJ2-7; the match to TRBD2 covers 15 bases. This CDR3 contains 14 residues. Germline-derived CDR1 and CDR2 are MNHEY and SMNVEV (reference sequence). Trimming at V came to 6 bases and at J to 6 bases, leaving 3 bases not matched to a gene. The CDR3 reads CASREGLAGGEQYF. CDR3 nucleotides: TGTGCCAGCAGGGAGGGACTAGCGGGAGGCGAGCAGTACTTC.

The gene calls are TRBV30 and TRBJ2-5; 13 positions match TRBD2. From germline, CDR1 is GTSNPN and CDR2 SVGIG (reference sequence). The CDR3 length is 13 residues. Trimming removed 2 bases from V and 11 bases from J; junction bases left unmatched: 5. The CDR3 loop is CAWSRGLAGTQYF. DNA for the CDR3: TGTGCCTGGAGTCGGGGACTAGCGGGAACACAGTACTTC.

The V call is TRBV30, the J call TRBJ1-1; D is undetermined. Trimming shortened V by 3 bases and J by 2 bases, and 10 bases separated the two germline ends. The germline V gene encodes CDR1 GTSNPN and CDR2 SVGIG (reference sequence). This CDR3 is built from 13 residues. The CDR3 bases are TGTGCCTGGAGGCTCAGCAGCAACACTGAAGCTTTCTTT. This codes for CAWRLSSNTEAFF. The variable domain in full, completed from reference TRBV30 and TRBJ1-1, reads SQTIHQWPATLVQPVGSPLSLECTVEGTSNPNLYWYRQAAGRGLQLLFYSVGIGQISSEVPQNLSASRPQDRQFILSSKKLLLSDSGFYLCAWRLSSNTEAFFGQGTRLTVV.

The genes are TRBV19 and TRBJ1-2; unclear D gene. The CDR3 consists of 16 residues. V lost 3 bases and J 6 bases, leaving 20 bases between the germline ends. Germline CDR1 and CDR2: LNHDA and SQIVND (reference sequence). The CDR3 loop reads CASSIEAPPHRDGYTF. CDR3 coding DNA: TGTGCCAGTAGTATCGAGGCACCCCCCCACAGAGATGGCTACACCTTC.